This T cell receptor (beta chain) appears in the sequencing data of a study of blood T cell repertoires in COVID-19. In the study overall: The cDNA or gDNA used as material had been derived from T cells, B-cell-depleted T cells, or PBMCs.

In the original processing: Reference gene primer amplification in the assay estimated nucleated cell counts. Clones were sequenced by immunoSEQ multiplex PCR, and TCRdb holds only the in-frame ones, with some missing. For V, J and clone size, that table is used; D and trimming come from the DNA. The table has tens of thousands of clones, 92% seen once. The V gene's germline CDR1 is ENHRY and CDR2 SYGVKD. Trimming at V came to 6 bases and at J to 3 bases, leaving 4 bases not matched to a gene. The CDR3 extends over 14 amino acids. This clone was seen a few times. The sequencing sample was made of peripheral blood. The chain joins TRBV10-3 to TRBJ1-2; 10 nucleotides match TRBD1. The TCR sequence derives from a man between 45 and 60 years old with active COVID-19. The DNA for the CDR3 is TGTGCCATCAGGGGGACAGGGGTAGACTATGGCTACACCTTC. Its translation is CAIRGTGVDYGYTF.